This TCR beta chain was obtained from a study of neurological immune-mediated disorders. From the 5' RACE reads, TCRdb called clonotypes with MiXCR, one entry per CDR3 protein. Counted here are about 120,000 distinct CDR3 sequences, roughly 3.2% occurring once; the ten biggest clones make up 1% to 1.5%. Overall study findings and caveats: No CDR3 amino acid sequences were shared by expanded clones across subjects, suggesting private repertoires in all groups.

V was clipped by 6 bases and J by 5 bases, with 8 bases between them. CDR3 length: 11 amino acids. CDR1 SQVTM and CDR2 ANQGSEA come from the germline V gene. This clonotype was counted at least ten times. The antigen remains unidentified. The TCR originated in a young woman with multiple sclerosis. The chain is built from TRBV29-1 and TRBJ2-1; D gene unclear. The sequencing sample was made of PBMCs. The CDR3 loop is CSVRTNNEQFF. DNA for the CDR3: TGCAGCGTCCGCACTAACAATGAGCAGTTCTTC.